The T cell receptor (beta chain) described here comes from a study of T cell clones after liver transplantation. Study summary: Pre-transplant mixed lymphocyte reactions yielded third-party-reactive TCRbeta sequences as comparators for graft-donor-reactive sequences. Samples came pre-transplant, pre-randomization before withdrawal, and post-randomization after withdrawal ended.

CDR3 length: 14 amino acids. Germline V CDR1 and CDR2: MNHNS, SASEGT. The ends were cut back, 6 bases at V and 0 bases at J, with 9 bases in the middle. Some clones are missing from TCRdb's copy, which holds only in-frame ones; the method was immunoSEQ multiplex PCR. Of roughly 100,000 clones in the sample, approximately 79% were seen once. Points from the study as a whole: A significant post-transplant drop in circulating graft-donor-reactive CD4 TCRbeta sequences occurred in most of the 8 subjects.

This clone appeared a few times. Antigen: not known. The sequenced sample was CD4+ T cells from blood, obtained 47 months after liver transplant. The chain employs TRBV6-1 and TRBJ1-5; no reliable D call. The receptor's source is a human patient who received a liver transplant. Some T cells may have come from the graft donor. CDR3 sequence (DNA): TGTGCCAGCAGCTTCTCCGGTAGCAATCAGCCCCAGCATTTT. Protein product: CASSFSGSNQPQHF.